A selection of T cell receptor beta chains follows, all from one sample in a study of blood T cells in healthy people across ages. TCRdb independently ran MiXCR on the 5' RACE reads; one entry per CDR3 protein. Of approximately 880,000 distinct CDR3 sequences in the sample, 40% to 60% were seen once. Material: blood. These receptors were obtained from a man younger than 45 in good health. The CDR3 runs from the conserved cysteine through the conserved F or W. A D gene is named only where the DNA matches it firmly. Clone size is shown for a subset of rows, as once, few, many or a class of expanded clone.

d_call	j_call	clone_size	v_call	cdr3_aa	cdr3_nt
.	TRBJ2-3	.	TRBV29-1	CSVLPATGPGTDTQYF	TGCAGCGTTTTGCCCGCTACAGGGCCCGGCACAGATACGCAGTATTTT
.	TRBJ2-1	.	TRBV5-1	CASSLVAGSSYEQFF	TGCGCCAGCAGCTTGGTGGCAGGGTCTAGCTATGAGCAGTTCTTC
.	TRBJ2-1	.	TRBV9	CASSTAGAGSSYNEQFF	TGTGCCAGCAGCACCGCGGGGGCGGGAAGCTCCTACAATGAGCAGTTCTTC
TRBD1	TRBJ2-7	few	TRBV20-1	CSINRGWDYEQYF	TGCAGTATAAACAGGGGGTGGGACTACGAGCAGTACTTC
.	TRBJ1-1	.	TRBV9	CASSVGEGRAFF	TGTGCCAGCAGCGTTGGGGAGGGGAGGGCTTTCTTT
TRBD1	TRBJ1-5	.	TRBV18	CASSEGARQPQHF	TGTGCCAGCTCAGAGGGGGCACGGCAGCCCCAGCATTTT
TRBD2	TRBJ2-5	once	TRBV20-1	CSKGTSRESETQYF	TGCAGTAAAGGGACTAGCCGGGAATCGGAGACCCAGTACTTC
TRBD1	TRBJ2-1	.	TRBV12-3/TRBV12-4	CASSETGNNEQFF	TGTGCCAGCAGTGAGACAGGGAACAATGAGCAGTTCTTC
.	TRBJ2-7	.	TRBV5-8	CASSLGGELPYEQYF	TGTGCCAGCAGCTTGGGAGGGGAATTGCCCTACGAGCAGTACTTC
.	TRBJ2-3	.	TRBV9	CASSPLGGSSTDMQYF	TGTGCCAGCAGCCCCCTGGGCGGGTCTAGCACAGATATGCAGTATTTT
TRBD1	TRBJ2-1	few	TRBV6-5	CASTGTGFNEQFF	TGTGCCAGCACCGGGACAGGTTTCAATGAGCAGTTCTTC
TRBD1	TRBJ1-2	.	TRBV20-1	CRVSVPTGDSGYTF	TGCAGGGTTTCCGTACCCACAGGGGACTCCGGCTACACCTTC
.	TRBJ2-5	few	TRBV5-1	CASSLVIMETQYF	TGCGCCAGCAGCTTGGTGATCATGGAGACCCAGTACTTC
.	TRBJ2-3	once	TRBV3-1	CASSPRQMGDTQYF	TGTGCCAGCAGCCCTCGACAGATGGGGGATACGCAGTATTTT
.	TRBJ2-1	few	TRBV15	CATSRSILVGAGNEQFF	TGTGCCACCAGCAGATCGATCCTAGTAGGTGCCGGCAATGAGCAGTTCTTC
.	TRBJ2-3	.	TRBV5-1	CASSLESQKSIDTQYF	TGCGCCAGCAGCTTGGAAAGCCAGAAGAGCATAGATACGCAGTATTTT
.	TRBJ1-2	few	TRBV28	CASSLYAVPYGYTF	TGTGCCAGCAGTTTATATGCGGTTCCCTATGGCTACACCTTC
TRBD1	TRBJ2-1	.	TRBV5-1	CASGQGAGNEQFF	TGCGCCAGCGGACAGGGGGCGGGAAATGAGCAGTTCTTC
.	TRBJ2-7	.	TRBV7-8	CASSAGTYEQYF	TGTGCCAGCAGCGCAGGGACCTACGAGCAGTACTTC
TRBD1	TRBJ1-5	.	TRBV15	CATSSEGQANQPQHF	TGTGCCACCAGCAGCGAGGGACAGGCCAATCAGCCCCAGCATTTT
TRBD1	TRBJ2-5	.	TRBV6-5	CASLEGQGAKTQYF	TGTGCCAGCTTGGAGGGACAGGGGGCAAAGACCCAGTACTTC
TRBD2	TRBJ2-3	.	TRBV13	CASSLGSGVADTQYF	TGTGCCAGCAGCTTAGGAAGCGGGGTGGCAGATACGCAGTATTTT
.	TRBJ2-3	.	TRBV7-9	CASGNSDTQYF	TGTGCCAGCGGAAACAGCGATACGCAGTATTTT
TRBD2	TRBJ2-5	.	TRBV11-2	CASSLVVGTSGGLQYF	TGTGCCAGCAGCTTAGTGGTAGGGACTAGCGGGGGCCTCCAGTACTTC
.	TRBJ2-2	.	TRBV7-9	CASSSTNEQDTGELFF	TGTGCCAGCAGCAGCACCAACGAACAAGACACCGGGGAGCTGTTTTTT
TRBD1	TRBJ1-5	few	TRBV20-1	CSAGVQGRTAGPQHF	TGCAGTGCTGGAGTACAGGGGCGCACCGCAGGGCCCCAGCATTTT
.	TRBJ2-5	few	TRBV5-1	CASSLGGESYNEQYF	TGCGCCAGCAGCTTGGGCGGCGAGTCCTACAATGAGCAGTACTTC
.	TRBJ2-5	.	TRBV2	CASSGRDFQETQYF	TGTGCCAGCAGTGGCCGGGACTTCCAAGAGACCCAGTACTTC
.	TRBJ1-5	.	TRBV20-1	CSATTRVQGQPQHF	TGCAGTGCTACGACCCGGGTCCAAGGGCAGCCCCAGCATTTT
TRBD1	TRBJ2-7	.	TRBV7-8	CASSLRQGLHEQYF	TGTGCCAGCAGCTTACGACAGGGTCTCCACGAGCAGTACTTC
.	TRBJ2-1	.	TRBV6-6	CASSGQKSYNEQFF	TGTGCCAGCAGTGGGCAAAAGTCCTACAATGAGCAGTTCTTC
.	TRBJ2-3	.	TRBV7-9	CASSHAGASGTDTQYF	TGTGCCAGCAGCCATGCCGGGGCTAGCGGCACAGATACGCAGTATTTT
.	TRBJ2-3	few	TRBV7-2	CASSRTGSSTDTQYF	TGTGCCAGCAGCCGAACGGGGAGTAGCACAGATACGCAGTATTTT
TRBD2	TRBJ2-3	few	TRBV20-1	CSARGGLAGVRGTDTQYF	TGCAGTGCTAGGGGGGGACTAGCGGGGGTACGCGGCACAGATACGCAGTATTTT
.	TRBJ2-7	.	TRBV28	CASSFTVLWTSYEQYF	TGTGCCAGCAGTTTTACTGTCTTATGGACCTCCTACGAGCAGTACTTC
.	TRBJ2-1	.	TRBV2	CASIIGGANEQFF	TGTGCCAGCATAATAGGGGGGGCGAATGAGCAGTTCTTC
TRBD2	TRBJ2-1	.	TRBV4-3	CASSQDWASGPDEQFF	TGCGCCAGCAGCCAAGATTGGGCTAGCGGGCCAGATGAGCAGTTCTTC
.	TRBJ1-5	few	TRBV4-2	CASSQDTGRGGQPQHF	TGTGCCAGCAGCCAAGATACGGGGAGGGGGGGTCAGCCCCAGCATTTT
TRBD1	TRBJ1-1	.	TRBV5-1	CASSSRVQGGSSPDAFF	TGCGCCAGCAGCTCGCGCGTACAGGGGGGATCCTCACCTGACGCTTTCTTT
TRBD2	TRBJ2-3	once	TRBV4-2	CASSPGLAGRPRTDTQYF	TGTGCCAGCAGCCCGGGACTAGCGGGTCGACCACGCACAGATACGCAGTATTTT
.	TRBJ2-7	.	TRBV6-2/TRBV6-3	CASSYVAAYEQYF	TGTGCCAGCAGTTACGTTGCAGCCTACGAGCAGTACTTC
TRBD1	TRBJ1-2	few	TRBV25-1	CASRADRGHGYTF	TGTGCCAGCAGGGCTGACAGGGGCCATGGCTACACCTTC
TRBD2	TRBJ2-7	few	TRBV20-1	CSVDGLAGFGEQYF	TGCAGTGTTGACGGACTAGCGGGGTTTGGCGAGCAGTACTTC
.	TRBJ2-1	.	TRBV7-2	CASSLATQVGEQFF	TGTGCCAGCAGCTTAGCGACTCAGGTGGGTGAGCAGTTCTTC
.	TRBJ2-5	many	TRBV7-2	CASSSALNQYF	TGTGCCAGCAGCTCCGCCCTAAACCAGTACTTC
.	TRBJ2-7	.	TRBV28	CASRADREQYF	TGTGCCAGCAGGGCCGATCGGGAGCAGTACTTC
.	TRBJ1-1	few	TRBV13	CASRYKTGMNTEAFF	TGTGCCAGCAGATATAAGACAGGCATGAACACTGAAGCTTTCTTT
.	TRBJ1-2	many	TRBV5-1	CASSFEGFNYGYTF	TGCGCCAGCAGCTTCGAAGGGTTTAACTATGGCTACACCTTC
.	TRBJ1-1	.	TRBV7-2	CASSLATGAKVAFF	TGTGCCAGCAGCTTAGCGACGGGGGCTAAGGTAGCTTTCTTT
.	TRBJ1-2	few	TRBV6-2/TRBV6-3	CASSYSDLYYGYTF	TGTGCCAGCAGTTACTCGGATCTATACTATGGCTACACCTTC
.	TRBJ1-1	.	TRBV13	CASSLPGGFTEAFF	TGTGCCAGCAGCTTACCGGGGGGCTTTACTGAAGCTTTCTTT
TRBD2	TRBJ2-3	.	TRBV28	CASSYPGTSSDTQYF	TGTGCCAGCAGTTATCCCGGGACTAGCTCAGATACGCAGTATTTT